This passage covers 2 T cell receptor beta chains from one sample sequenced in a study of blood T cell repertoires in COVID-19. This table comes from immunoSEQ multiplex PCR, and its TCRdb copy is limited to in-frame clones, with some not included. This sample carries 380,000 or so clones, approximately 88% of them seen once, and the ten largest clones take around 0.97%. What was sequenced was PBMCs or T cells enriched from blood (not recorded which). The receptors stem from a woman in her twenties or thirties with acute COVID-19.

This sequence joins TRBV5-1 and TRBJ2-2; TRBD1 matches at 9 bases. The CDR3 length is 17 residues. Trimming cost V 0 bases and J 5 bases; bases outside gene matches: 8. The germline CDR1 and CDR2 sequences are SGHRS and YFSETQ. The DNA for the CDR3 is TGCGCCAGCAGCTTGGGGACAGGGGCCCTACGGACCGGGGAGCTGTTTTTT. It yields the protein CASSLGTGALRTGELFF.

Turning to this clone: Germline is not matched at one junction end, which may reflect a read error. The sample carries other DNA sequences with the same CDR3. The chain combines TRBV12-3 or TRBV12-4 with TRBJ2-1; D perhaps matches TRBD2 (6 bases). The CDR3 is 11 amino acids. CDR3 DNA sequence: TGTGCTAGCAGTTGGACTACCGAGCAGTTCTTC. Its translation: CASSWTTEQFF.